This T cell receptor beta chain was documented in a study of blood T cell repertoires in COVID-19. Across the study: Acute and convalescent COVID-19 samples came from the United States, Italy and Spain. Sample material is recorded as cDNA or gDNA derived from T cells, B-cell-depleted T cells, or PBMCs.

The table came from immunoSEQ multiplex PCR; TCRdb's copy has only in-frame clones and leaves some out. Among about 310,000 clones listed, roughly 89% were seen once. Assignment of participants to cohorts was predicated upon participant-reported clinical history. The germline V and J ends were trimmed by 0 bases and 2 bases, with 15 bases remaining between them. CDR3 length: 17 amino acids. Germline values: CDR1 SGHTS, CDR2 YDEGEE. The chain has TRBV5-8 and TRBJ1-5; no reliable D call. The material sequenced was PBMCs or T cells enriched from blood (not recorded which). The sequence was obtained from a woman between 18 and 29 years old with acute COVID-19. CDR3 bases: TGTGCCAGCAGCTTGGCGTACCCACTTCAGGGCAATCAGCCCCAGCATTTT. Translating gives CASSLAYPLQGNQPQHF.